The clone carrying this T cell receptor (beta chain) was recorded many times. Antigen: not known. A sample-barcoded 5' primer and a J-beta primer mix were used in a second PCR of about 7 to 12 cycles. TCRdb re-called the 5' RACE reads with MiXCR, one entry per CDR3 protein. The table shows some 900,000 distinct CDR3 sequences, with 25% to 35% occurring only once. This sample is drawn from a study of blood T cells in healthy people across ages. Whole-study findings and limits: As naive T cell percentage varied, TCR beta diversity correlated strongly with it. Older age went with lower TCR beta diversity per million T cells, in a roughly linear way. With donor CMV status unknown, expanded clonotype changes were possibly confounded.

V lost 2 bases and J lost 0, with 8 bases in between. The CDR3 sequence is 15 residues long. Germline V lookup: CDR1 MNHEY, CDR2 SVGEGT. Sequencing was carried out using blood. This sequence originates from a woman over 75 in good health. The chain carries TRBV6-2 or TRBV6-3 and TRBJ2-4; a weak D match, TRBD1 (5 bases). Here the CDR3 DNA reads TGTGCCAGCAGTTACCCAGGGTCAGCCAAAAACATTCAGTACTTC. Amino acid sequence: CASSYPGSAKNIQYF.